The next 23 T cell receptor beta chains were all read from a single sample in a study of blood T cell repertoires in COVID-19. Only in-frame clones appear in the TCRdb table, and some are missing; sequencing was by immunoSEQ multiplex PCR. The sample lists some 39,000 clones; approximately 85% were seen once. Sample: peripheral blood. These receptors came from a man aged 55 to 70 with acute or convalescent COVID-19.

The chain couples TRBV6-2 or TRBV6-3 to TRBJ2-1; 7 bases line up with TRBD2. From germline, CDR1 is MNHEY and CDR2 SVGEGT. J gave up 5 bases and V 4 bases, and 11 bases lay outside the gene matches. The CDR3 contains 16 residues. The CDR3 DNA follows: TGTGCCAGCAGTTTGGGAGGGGCCCAGGCACACAATGAGCAGTTCTTC. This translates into CASSLGGAQAHNEQFF.

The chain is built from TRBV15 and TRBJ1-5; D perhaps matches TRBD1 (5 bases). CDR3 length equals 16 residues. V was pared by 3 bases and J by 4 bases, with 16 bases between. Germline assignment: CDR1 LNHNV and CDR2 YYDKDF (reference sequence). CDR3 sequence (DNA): TGTGCCACCAGCAGGGCTGGGGGGGTGAAGAATCAGCCCCAGCATTTT. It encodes CATSRAGGVKNQPQHF.

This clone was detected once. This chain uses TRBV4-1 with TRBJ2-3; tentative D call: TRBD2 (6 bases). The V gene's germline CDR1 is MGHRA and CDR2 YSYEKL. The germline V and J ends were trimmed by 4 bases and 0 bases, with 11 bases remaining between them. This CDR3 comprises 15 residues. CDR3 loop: CASSRGGTSTDTQYF. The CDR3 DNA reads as TGCGCCAGCAGCCGTGGAGGGACTAGCACAGATACGCAGTATTTT.

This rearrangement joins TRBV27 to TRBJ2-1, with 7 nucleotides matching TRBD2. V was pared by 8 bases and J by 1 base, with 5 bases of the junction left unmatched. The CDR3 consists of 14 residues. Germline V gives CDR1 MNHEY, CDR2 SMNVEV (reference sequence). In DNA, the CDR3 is TGTGCCAGCTCCGTAGCGGGTTCCTACAATGAGCAGTTCTTC. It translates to CASSVAGSYNEQFF.

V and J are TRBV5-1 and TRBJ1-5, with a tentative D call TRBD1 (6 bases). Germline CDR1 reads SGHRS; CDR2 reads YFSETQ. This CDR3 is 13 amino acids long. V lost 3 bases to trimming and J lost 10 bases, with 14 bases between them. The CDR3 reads CASSSRGGEPQHF. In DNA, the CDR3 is TGCGCCAGCAGCTCTAGGGGGGGGGAACCCCAGCATTTT.

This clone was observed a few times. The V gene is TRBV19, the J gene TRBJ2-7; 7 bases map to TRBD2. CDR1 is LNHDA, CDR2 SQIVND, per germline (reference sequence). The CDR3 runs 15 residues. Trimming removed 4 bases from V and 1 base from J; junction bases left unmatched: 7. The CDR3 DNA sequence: TGTGCCAGTAGTAGGGGGGGACTGAGATCCTACGAGCAGTACTTC. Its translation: CASSRGGLRSYEQYF.

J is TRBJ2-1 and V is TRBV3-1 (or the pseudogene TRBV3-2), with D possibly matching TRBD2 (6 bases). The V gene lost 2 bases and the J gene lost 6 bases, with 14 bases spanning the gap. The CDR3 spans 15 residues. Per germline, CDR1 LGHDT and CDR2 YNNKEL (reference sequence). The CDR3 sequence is CASSQSSSGVNEQFF. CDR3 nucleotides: TGTGCCAGCAGCCAAAGTAGTAGCGGCGTCAATGAGCAGTTCTTC.

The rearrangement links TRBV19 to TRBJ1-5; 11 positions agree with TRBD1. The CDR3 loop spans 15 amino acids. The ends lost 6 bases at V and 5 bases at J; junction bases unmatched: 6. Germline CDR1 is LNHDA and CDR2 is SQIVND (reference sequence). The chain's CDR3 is CASSRRGQGDQPQHF. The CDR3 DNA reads TGTGCCAGTAGCAGGAGGGGACAGGGGGATCAGCCCCAGCATTTT.

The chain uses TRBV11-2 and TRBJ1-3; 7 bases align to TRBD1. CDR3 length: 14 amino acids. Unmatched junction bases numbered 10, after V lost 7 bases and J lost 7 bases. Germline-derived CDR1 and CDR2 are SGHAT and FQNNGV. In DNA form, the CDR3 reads TGTGCCAGCAACCCGACGACAGGGAGCAACACCATATATTTT. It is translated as CASNPTTGSNTIYF. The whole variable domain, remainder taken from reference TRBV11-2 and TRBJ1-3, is EAGVAQSPRYKIIEKRQSVAFWCNPISGHATLYWYQQILGQGPKLLIQFQNNGVVDDSQLPKDRFSAERLKGVDSTLKIQPAKLEDSAVYLCASNPTTGSNTIYFGEGSWLTVV.

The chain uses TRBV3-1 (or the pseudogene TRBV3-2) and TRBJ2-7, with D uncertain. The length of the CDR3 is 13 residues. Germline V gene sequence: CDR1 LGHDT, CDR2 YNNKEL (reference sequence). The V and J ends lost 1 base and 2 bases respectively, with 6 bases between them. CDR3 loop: CASSQAGPYEQYF. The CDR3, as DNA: TGTGCCAGCAGCCAAGCAGGCCCCTACGAGCAGTACTTC.

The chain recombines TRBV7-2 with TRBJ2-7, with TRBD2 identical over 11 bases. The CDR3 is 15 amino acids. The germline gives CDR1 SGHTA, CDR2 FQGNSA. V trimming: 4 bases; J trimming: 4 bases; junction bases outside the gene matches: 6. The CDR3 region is CASSSGGLAVYEQYF. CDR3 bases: TGTGCCAGCAGCTCCGGGGGACTAGCGGTTTACGAGCAGTACTTC.

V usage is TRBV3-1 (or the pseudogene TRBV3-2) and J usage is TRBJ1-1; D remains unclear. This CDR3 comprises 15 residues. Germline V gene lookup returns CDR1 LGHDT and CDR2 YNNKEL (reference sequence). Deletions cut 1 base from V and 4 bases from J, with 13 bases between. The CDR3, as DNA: TGTGCCAGCAGCCAAGGTAACAGAGCCTCCACTGAAGCTTTCTTT. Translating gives CASSQGNRASTEAFF.

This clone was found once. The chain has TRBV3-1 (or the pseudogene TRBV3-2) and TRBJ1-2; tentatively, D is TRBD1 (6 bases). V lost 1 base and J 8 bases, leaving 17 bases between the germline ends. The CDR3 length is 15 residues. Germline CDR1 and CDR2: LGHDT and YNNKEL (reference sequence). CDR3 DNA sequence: TGTGCCAGCAGCCAAGCGGTGGGGGCAGGTGGGGGCTACACCTTC. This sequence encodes CASSQAVGAGGGYTF.

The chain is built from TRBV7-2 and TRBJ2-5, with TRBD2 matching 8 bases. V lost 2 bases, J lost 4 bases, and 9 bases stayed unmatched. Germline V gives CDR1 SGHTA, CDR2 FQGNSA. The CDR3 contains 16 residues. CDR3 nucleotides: TGTGCCAGCAGCTTACTGTCCAGCGGGAGAGGAGAGACCCAGTACTTC. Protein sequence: CASSLLSSGRGETQYF.

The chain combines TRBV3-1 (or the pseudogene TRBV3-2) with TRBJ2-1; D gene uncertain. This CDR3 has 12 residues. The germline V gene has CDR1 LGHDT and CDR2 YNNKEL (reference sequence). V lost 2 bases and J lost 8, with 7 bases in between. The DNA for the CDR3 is TGTGCCAGCAGCCAACTCCCTCATGAGCAGTTCTTC. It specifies CASSQLPHEQFF.

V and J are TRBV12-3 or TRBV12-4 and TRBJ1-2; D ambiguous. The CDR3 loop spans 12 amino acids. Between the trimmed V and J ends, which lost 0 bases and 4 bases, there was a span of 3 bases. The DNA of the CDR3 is TGTGCCAGCAGTTTAGCGGCCTATGGCTACACCTTC. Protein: CASSLAAYGYTF.

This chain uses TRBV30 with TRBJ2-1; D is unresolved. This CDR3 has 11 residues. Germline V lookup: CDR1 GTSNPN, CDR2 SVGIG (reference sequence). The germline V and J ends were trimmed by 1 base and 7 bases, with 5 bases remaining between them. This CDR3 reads CAWSAVNEQFF. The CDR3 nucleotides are TGTGCCTGGAGTGCCGTAAATGAGCAGTTCTTC.

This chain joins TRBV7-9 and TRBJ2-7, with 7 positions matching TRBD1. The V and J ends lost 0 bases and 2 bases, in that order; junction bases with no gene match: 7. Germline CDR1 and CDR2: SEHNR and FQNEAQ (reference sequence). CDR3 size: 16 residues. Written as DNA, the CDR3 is TGTGCCAGCAGCTTAGCGCAGGGACAGTATGCCTACGAGCAGTACTTC. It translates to CASSLAQGQYAYEQYF.

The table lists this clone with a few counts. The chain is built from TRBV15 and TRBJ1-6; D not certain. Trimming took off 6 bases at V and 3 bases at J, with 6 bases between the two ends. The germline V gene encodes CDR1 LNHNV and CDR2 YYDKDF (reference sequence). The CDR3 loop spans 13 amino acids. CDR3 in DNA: TGTGCCACCAGAAACAGCTATAATTCACCCCTCCACTTT. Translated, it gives CATRNSYNSPLHF. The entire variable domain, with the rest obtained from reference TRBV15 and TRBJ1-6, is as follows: DAMVIQNPRYQVTQFGKPVTLSCSQTLNHNVMYWYQQKSSQAPKLLFHYYDKDFNNEADTPDNFQSRRPNTSFCFLDIRSPGLGDTAMYLCATRNSYNSPLHFGNGTRLTVT.

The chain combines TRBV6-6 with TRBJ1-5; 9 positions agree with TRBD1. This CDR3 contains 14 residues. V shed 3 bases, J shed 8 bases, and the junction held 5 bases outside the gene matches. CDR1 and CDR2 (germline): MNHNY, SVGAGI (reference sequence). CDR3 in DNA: TGTGCCAGCAGTTATAACAGGGGGCGCGAGCCCCAGCATTTT. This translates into CASSYNRGREPQHF.

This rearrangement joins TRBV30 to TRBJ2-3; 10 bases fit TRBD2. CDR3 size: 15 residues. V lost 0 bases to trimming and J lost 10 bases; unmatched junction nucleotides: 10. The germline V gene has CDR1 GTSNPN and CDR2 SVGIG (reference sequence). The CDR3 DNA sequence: TGTGCCTGGAGTGTAGGGCTAGCGGGGGAATTGGCGCAGTATTTT. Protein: CAWSVGLAGELAQYF.

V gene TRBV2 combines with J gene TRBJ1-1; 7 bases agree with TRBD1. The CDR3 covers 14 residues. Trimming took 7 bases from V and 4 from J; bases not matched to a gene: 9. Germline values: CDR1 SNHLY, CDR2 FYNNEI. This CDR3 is CASTISGTATEAFF. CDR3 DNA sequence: TGTGCCAGCACGATCTCCGGGACAGCCACTGAAGCTTTCTTT.

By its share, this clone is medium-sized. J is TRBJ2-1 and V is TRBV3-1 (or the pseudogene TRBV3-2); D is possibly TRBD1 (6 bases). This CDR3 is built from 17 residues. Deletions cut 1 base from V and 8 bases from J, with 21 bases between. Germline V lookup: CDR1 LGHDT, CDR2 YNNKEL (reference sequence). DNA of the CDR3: TGTGCCAGCAGCCAAGTCGTGGGGGCTAGTAAGTCGTATGAGCAGTTCTTC. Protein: CASSQVVGASKSYEQFF.